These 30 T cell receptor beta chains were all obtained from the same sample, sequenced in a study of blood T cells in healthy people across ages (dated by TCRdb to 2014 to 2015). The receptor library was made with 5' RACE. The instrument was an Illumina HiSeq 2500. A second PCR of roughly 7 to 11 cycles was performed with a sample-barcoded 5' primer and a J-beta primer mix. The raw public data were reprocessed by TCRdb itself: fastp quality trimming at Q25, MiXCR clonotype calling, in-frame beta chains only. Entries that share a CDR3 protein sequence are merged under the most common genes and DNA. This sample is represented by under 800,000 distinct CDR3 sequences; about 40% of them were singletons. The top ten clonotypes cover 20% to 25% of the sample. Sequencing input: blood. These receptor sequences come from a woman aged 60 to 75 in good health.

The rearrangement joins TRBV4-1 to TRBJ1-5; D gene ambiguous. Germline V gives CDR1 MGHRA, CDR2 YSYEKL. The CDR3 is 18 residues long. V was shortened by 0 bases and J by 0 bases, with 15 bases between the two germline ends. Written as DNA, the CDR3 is TGCGCCAGCAGCCAAGATATAGGTTTCGGATATAGCAATCAGCCCCAGCATTTT. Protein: CASSQDIGFGYSNQPQHF.

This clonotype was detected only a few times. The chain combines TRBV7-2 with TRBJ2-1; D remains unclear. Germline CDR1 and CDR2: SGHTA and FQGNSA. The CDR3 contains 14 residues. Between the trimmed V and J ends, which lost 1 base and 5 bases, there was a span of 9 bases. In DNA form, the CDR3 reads TGTGCCAGCAGCTTAGTGTTCAGCAACAATGAGCAGTTCTTC. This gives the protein CASSLVFSNNEQFF.

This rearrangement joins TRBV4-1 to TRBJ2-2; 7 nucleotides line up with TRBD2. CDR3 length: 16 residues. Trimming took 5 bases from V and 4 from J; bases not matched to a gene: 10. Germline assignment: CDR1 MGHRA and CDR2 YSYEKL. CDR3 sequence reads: CASSAMVGLGTGELFF. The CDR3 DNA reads TGCGCCAGCAGCGCCATGGTCGGACTAGGCACCGGGGAGCTGTTTTTT.

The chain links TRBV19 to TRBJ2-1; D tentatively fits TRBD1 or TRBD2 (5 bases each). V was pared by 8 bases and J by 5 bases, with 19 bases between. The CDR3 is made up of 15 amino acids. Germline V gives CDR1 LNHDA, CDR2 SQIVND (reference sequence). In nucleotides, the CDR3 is TGTGCCAGTTGGCCGACCGGGACGTCGGACAATGAGCAGTTCTTC. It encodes CASWPTGTSDNEQFF.

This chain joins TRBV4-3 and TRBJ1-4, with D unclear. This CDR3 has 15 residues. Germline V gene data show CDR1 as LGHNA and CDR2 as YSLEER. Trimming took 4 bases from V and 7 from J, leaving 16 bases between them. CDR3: CASSPNRGRGEKLFF. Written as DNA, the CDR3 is TGCGCCAGCAGCCCCAATCGGGGTAGAGGTGAAAAACTGTTTTTT.

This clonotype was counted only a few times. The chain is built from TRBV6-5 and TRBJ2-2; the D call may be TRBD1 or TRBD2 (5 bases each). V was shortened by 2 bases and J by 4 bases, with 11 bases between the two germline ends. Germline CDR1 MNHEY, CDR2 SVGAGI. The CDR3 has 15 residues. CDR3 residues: CASSYQPGTTGELFF. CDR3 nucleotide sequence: TGTGCCAGCAGTTACCAGCCAGGGACCACCGGGGAGCTGTTTTTT.

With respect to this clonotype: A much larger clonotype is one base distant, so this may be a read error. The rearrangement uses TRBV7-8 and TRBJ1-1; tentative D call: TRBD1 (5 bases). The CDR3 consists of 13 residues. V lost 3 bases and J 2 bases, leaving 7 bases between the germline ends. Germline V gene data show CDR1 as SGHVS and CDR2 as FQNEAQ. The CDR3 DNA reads TGTGCCAGCAGCTTCAGGGACAACACTGAAGCTTTCTTT. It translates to CASSFRDNTEAFF.

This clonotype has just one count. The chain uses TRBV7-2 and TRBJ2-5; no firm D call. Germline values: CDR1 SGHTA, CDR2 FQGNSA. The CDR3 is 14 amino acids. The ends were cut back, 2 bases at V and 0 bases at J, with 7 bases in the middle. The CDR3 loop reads CASSLFVNQETQYF. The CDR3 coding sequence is TGTGCCAGCAGCTTATTCGTTAACCAAGAGACCCAGTACTTC.

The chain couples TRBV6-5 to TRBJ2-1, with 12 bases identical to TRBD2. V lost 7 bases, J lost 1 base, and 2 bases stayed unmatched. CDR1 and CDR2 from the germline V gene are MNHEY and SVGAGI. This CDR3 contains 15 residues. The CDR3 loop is CASTGLAGSYNEQFF. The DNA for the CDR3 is TGTGCCAGCACTGGACTAGCGGGGTCCTACAATGAGCAGTTCTTC.

CDR3: CASTSQGAEQFF. The CDR3 nucleotides read TGTGCCAGCACTTCACAGGGGGCAGAGCAGTTCTTC. This rearrangement joins TRBV2 to TRBJ2-1; 9 bases match TRBD1. The J segment lost 10 bases and the V segment lost 7 bases, leaving 5 bases of the junction unmatched. The CDR3 runs 12 residues. Germline V gives CDR1 SNHLY, CDR2 FYNNEI.

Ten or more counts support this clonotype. The CDR3 region is CASSQDVGTSVTPFYNEQFF. The CDR3 DNA is TGCGCCAGCAGCCAAGATGTTGGGACTAGTGTCACACCTTTCTACAATGAGCAGTTCTTC. The chain uses TRBV4-1 and TRBJ2-1; 8 nucleotides line up with TRBD2. The CDR3 has 20 amino acids. The junction had 16 bases not matched to a gene; V was cut back by 0 bases and J by 3 bases. CDR1 and CDR2 from the germline V gene are MGHRA and YSYEKL.

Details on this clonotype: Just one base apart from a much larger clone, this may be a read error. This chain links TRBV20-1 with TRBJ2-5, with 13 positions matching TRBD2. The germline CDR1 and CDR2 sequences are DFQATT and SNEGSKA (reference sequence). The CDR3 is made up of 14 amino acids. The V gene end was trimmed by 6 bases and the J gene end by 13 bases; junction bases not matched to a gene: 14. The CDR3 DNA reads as TGCAGTGCCTGGGACGGGACTAGCGGGATGAGGGGGTACTTC. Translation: CSAWDGTSGMRGYF.

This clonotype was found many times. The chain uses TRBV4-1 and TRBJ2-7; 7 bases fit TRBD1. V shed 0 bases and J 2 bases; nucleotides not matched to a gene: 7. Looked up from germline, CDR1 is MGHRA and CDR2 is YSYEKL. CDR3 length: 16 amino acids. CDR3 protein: CASSQEGTVDPYEQYF. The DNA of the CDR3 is TGCGCCAGCAGCCAAGAGGGGACAGTGGACCCCTACGAGCAGTACTTC.

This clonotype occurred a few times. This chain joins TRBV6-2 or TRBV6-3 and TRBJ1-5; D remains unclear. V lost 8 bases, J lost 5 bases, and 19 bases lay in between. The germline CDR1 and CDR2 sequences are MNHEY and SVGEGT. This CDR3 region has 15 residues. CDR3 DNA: TGTGCCAGCTTAAACTCGGGCGCAGGATATCAGCCCCAGCATTTT. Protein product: CASLNSGAGYQPQHF.

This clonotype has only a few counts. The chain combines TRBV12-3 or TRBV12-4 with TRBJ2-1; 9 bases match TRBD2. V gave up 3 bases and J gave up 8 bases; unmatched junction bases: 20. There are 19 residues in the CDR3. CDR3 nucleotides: TGTGCCAGCAGTTTCGAACAGGGGTTCCGGCGGGAGGGCCTCTATGAGCAGTTCTTC. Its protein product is CASSFEQGFRREGLYEQFF.

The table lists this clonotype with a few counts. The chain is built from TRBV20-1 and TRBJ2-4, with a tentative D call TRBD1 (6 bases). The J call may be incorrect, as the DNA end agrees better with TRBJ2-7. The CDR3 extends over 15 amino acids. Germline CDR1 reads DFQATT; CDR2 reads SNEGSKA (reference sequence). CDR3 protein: CSARETGLRYNEQYF. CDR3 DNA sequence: TGCAGTGCTAGAGAGACAGGTTTACGGTATAACGAGCAGTACTTC.

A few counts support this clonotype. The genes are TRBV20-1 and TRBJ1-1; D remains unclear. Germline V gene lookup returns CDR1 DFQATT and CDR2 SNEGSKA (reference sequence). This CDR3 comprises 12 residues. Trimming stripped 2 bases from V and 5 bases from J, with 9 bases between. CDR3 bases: TGCAGTGCTAGAAGGGTCCAGACTGAAGCTTTCTTT. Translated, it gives CSARRVQTEAFF.

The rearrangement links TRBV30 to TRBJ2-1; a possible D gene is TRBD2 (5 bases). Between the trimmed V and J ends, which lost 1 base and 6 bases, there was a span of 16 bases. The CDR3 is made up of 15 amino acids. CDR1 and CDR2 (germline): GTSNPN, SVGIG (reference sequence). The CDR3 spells CAWSEAARGINEQFF. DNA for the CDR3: TGTGCCTGGAGTGAGGCCGCCCGAGGGATCAATGAGCAGTTCTTC.

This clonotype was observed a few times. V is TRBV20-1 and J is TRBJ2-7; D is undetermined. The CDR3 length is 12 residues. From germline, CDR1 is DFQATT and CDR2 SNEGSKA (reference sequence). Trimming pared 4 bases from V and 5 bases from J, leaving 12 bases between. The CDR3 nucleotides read TGCAGTGCTATTAGTCCTTGGGACGAGCAGTACTTC. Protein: CSAISPWDEQYF.

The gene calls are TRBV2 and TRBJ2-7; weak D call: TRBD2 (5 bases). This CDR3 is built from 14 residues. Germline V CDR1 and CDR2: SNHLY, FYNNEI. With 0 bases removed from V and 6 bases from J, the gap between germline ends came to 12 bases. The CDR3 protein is CASSEARGFGEQYF. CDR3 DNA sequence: TGTGCCAGCAGTGAAGCCCGAGGGTTCGGCGAGCAGTACTTC.

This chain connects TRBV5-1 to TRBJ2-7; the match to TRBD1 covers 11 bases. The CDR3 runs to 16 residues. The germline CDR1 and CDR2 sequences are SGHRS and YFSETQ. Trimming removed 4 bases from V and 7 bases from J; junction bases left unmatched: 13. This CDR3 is CASSEARDRGTTEQYF. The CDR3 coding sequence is TGCGCCAGCAGCGAGGCCCGGGACAGGGGGACTACGGAGCAGTACTTC.

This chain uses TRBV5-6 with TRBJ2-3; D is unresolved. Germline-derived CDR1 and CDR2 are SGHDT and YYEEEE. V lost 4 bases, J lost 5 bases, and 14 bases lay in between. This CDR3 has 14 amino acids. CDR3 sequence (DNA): TGTGCCAGCAGCCAAACTTACCCAGGAGATACGCAGTATTTT. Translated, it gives CASSQTYPGDTQYF.

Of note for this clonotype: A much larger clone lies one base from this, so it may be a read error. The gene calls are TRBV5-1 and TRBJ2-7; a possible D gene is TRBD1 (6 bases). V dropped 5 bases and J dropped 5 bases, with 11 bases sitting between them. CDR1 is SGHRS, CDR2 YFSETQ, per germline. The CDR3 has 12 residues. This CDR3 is CASRAGDHEQYF. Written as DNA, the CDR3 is TGCGCCAGCAGGGCAGGGGACCACGAGCAGTACTTC.

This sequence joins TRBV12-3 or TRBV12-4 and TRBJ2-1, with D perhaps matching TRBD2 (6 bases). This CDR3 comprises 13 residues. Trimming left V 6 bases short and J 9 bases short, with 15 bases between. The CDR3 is CASSPKLASEQFF. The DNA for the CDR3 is TGTGCCAGCAGCCCGAAACTAGCAAGTGAGCAGTTCTTC.

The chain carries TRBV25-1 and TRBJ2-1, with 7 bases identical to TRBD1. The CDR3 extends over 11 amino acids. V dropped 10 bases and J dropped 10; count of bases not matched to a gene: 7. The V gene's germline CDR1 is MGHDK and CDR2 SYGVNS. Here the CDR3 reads CATQGSYEQFF. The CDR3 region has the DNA TGTGCCACACAGGGGTCCTACGAGCAGTTCTTC.

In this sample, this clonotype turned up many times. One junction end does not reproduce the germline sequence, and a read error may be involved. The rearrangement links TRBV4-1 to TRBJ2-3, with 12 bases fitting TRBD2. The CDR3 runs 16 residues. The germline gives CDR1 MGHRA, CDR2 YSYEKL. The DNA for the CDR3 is TGTGCCAGCAGCCAAGGGCTAGCGGGAGGGCCAGATACGCAGTATTTT. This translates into CASSQGLAGGPDTQYF.

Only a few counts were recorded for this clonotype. In DNA form, the CDR3 reads TGTGCCAGCAGTTTAGGACGGCCTCCCTACACCTTC. Translation: CASSLGRPPYTF. The gene calls are TRBV28 and TRBJ1-2; D is unresolved. This CDR3 comprises 12 residues. Between the trimmed V and J ends, which lost 2 bases and 10 bases, there was a span of 11 bases. CDR1 is MDHEN, CDR2 SYDVKM, per germline.

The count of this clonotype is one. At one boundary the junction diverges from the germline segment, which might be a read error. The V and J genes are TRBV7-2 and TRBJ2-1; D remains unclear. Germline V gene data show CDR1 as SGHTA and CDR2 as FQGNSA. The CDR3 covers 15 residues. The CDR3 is CASILARAAYNEQFF. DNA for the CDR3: TGTGCCAGCATCTTAGCCCGAGCTGCCTACAATGAGCAGTTCTTC. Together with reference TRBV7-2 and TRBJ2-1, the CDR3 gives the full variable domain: GAGVSQSPSNKVTEKGKDVELRCDPISGHTALYWYRQSLGQGLEFLIYFQGNSAPDKSGLPSDRFSAERTGGSVSTLTIQRTQQEDSAVYLCASILARAAYNEQFFGPGTRLTVL.

CDR3 coding DNA: TGCAGTGCGTGGACTAGCGGGGGGCGGGGAGATACGCAGTATTTT. This sequence encodes CSAWTSGGRGDTQYF. This chain connects TRBV20-1 to TRBJ2-3, with 14 bases fitting TRBD2. J gave up 5 bases and V 6 bases, and 7 bases lay outside the gene matches. The CDR3 is 15 amino acids. Germline lookup yields CDR1 DFQATT and CDR2 SNEGSKA (reference sequence).

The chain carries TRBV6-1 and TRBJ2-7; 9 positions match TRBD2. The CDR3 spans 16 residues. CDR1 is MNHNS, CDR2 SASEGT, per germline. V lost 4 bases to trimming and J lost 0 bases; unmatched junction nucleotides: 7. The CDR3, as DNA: TGTGCCAGCAGTGTGAGAGCGGGGGGAAGCTCCTACGAGCAGTACTTC. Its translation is CASSVRAGGSSYEQYF.